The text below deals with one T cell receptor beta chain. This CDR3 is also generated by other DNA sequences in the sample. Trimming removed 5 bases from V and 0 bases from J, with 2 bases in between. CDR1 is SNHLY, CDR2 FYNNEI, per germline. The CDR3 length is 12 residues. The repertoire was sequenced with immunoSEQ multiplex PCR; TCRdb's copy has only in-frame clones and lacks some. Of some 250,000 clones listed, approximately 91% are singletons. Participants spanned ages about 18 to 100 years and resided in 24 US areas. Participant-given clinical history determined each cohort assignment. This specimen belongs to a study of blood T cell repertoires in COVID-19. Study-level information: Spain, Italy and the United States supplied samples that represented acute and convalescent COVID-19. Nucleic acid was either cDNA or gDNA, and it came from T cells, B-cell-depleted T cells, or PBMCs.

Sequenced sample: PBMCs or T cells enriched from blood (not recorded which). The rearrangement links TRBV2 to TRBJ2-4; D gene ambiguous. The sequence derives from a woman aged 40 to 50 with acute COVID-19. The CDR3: CASSLAKNIQYF. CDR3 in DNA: TGTGCCAGCAGTCTAGCCAAAAACATTCAGTACTTC.